This T cell receptor beta chain stems from a study of cytomegalovirus exposure and HLA in healthy donors. Whole-study context: Of the donors genotyped, approximately 400 in all, over 80% fell in the Caucasian-associated ancestry cluster.

Judged by abundance, this clone is medium-sized. Primers for the PCR totalled 60 Vbeta and 13 Jbeta. Repertoires were generated with immunoSEQ multiplex PCR, while TCRdb's copy carries only in-frame clones and drops some. The sample holds tens of thousands of clones, about 81% seen once. The V end was cut by 2 bases, the J end by 1 base, with 2 bases between. Germline CDR1 reads MRHNA; CDR2 reads SNTAGT. The CDR3 loop spans 13 amino acids. The sequenced material came from PBMCs. The sequence came from a man aged 18 to 29 in good health and CMV-seronegative. The chain employs TRBV6-4 and TRBJ2-2; D remains ambiguous. The CDR3 nucleotides are TGTGCCAGCAGTGACCGGAACACCGGGGAGCTGTTTTTT. This encodes CASSDRNTGELFF.